The sequence of this TCR beta chain was determined in a study of control samples from healthy donors and cancer patients. V shed 10 bases, J shed 5 bases, and the junction held 10 bases outside the gene matches. Germline V gene lookup returns CDR1 ENHRY and CDR2 SYGVKD. The CDR3 runs 14 residues. Clones were read by immunoSEQ multiplex PCR, and TCRdb kept only the in-frame ones, dropping some. The repertoire holds some 96,000 clones, with approximately 93% as singletons. The receptor's source is a man between 18 and 29 years old in good health. The chain carries TRBV10-3 and TRBJ2-3; 9 nucleotides agree with TRBD1. Sequencing was performed on blood. DNA for the CDR3: TGTGCCACTTCAGGGACAGGGACTTTAGATACGCAGTATTTT. Protein sequence: CATSGTGTLDTQYF.